These 30 T cell receptor beta chains originate from one sample sequenced in a study of cytomegalovirus exposure and HLA in healthy donors. The PCR contained 60 Vbeta and 13 Jbeta primers. The table came from immunoSEQ multiplex PCR; TCRdb's copy has only in-frame clones and leaves some out. Here the sample spans 110,000 or so clones, around 81% being singletons. The source material was PBMCs. These receptors were collected from a woman aged 30 to 39 in good health and CMV-seronegative.

The chain employs TRBV9 and TRBJ2-1; 8 bases are shared with TRBD2. Looked up from germline, CDR1 is SGDLS and CDR2 is YYNGEE. This CDR3 region has 17 residues. With 2 bases clipped from V and 0 bases from J, the junction kept 7 bases outside the gene matches. The CDR3 here is CASSVDLSGVSYNEQFF. CDR3 sequence (DNA): TGTGCCAGCAGCGTCGACCTTAGCGGGGTCTCCTACAATGAGCAGTTCTTC.

This clone was detected only a few times. The CDR3 nucleotides are TGTGCCAGCAGCTTAAGCAGGGGTTACACTGAAGCTTTCTTT. Protein sequence: CASSLSRGYTEAFF. The V and J genes are TRBV13 and TRBJ1-1, with D possibly matching TRBD1 (6 bases). Germline values: CDR1 PRHDT, CDR2 FYEKMQ (reference sequence). The CDR3 loop spans 14 amino acids. With 2 bases removed from V and 3 bases from J, the gap between germline ends came to 10 bases.

The V call is TRBV10-3, the J call TRBJ2-2, with TRBD1 as a possible D gene (5 bases). The CDR3 consists of 13 residues. Germline V CDR1 and CDR2: ENHRY, SYGVKD. Trimming stripped 3 bases from V and 6 bases from J, with 8 bases between. In nucleotides, the CDR3 is TGTGCCATCAGTGAAGGGGTCTCCGGGGAGCTGTTTTTT. Residues: CAISEGVSGELFF.

This chain uses TRBV27 with TRBJ2-7; possible D gene TRBD1, 5 bases. The V end was cut by 5 bases, the J end by 7 bases, with 15 bases between. Germline CDR1 MNHEY, CDR2 SMNVEV (reference sequence). The CDR3 runs 13 residues. The chain's CDR3 is CASSPPARVEQYF. The CDR3 DNA follows: TGTGCCAGCAGTCCCCCGGCCAGGGTGGAGCAGTACTTC.

The CDR3 sequence is CAITSGSRDTGELFF. The CDR3 nucleotides read TGTGCCATTACTAGCGGGAGTCGCGACACCGGGGAGCTGTTTTTT. The gene calls are TRBV10-3 and TRBJ2-2; 11 positions match TRBD2. There are 15 residues in the CDR3. Germline V CDR1 and CDR2: ENHRY, SYGVKD. V gave up 9 bases and J gave up 3 bases; unmatched junction bases: 6.

This sequence joins TRBV6-1 and TRBJ1-5; D is unresolved. V was trimmed by 9 bases and J by 3 bases, leaving 9 bases between them. Germline lookup yields CDR1 MNHNS and CDR2 SASEGT. CDR3 length: 12 amino acids. CDR3 sequence: CASRRYNQPQHF. The DNA for the CDR3 is TGTGCCAGTCGCAGATACAATCAGCCCCAGCATTTT.

The V gene is TRBV19, the J gene TRBJ1-1; D uncertain. Germline CDR1 LNHDA, CDR2 SQIVND (reference sequence). The CDR3 is made up of 13 amino acids. V shed 4 bases and J shed 2 bases, with 8 bases lying between them. The CDR3 sequence: CASSTTLNTEAFF. CDR3 nucleotide sequence: TGTGCCAGTAGTACTACACTAAACACTGAAGCTTTCTTT.

This clone has only one observation. The genes are TRBV4-3 and TRBJ2-7, with 10 bases fitting TRBD1. The CDR3 is 15 residues long. The trim removed 3 bases at V and 2 bases at J, leaving 4 bases unmatched. Germline values: CDR1 LGHNA, CDR2 YSLEER. CDR3 sequence: CASSQDRGNTYEQYF. The CDR3 region has the DNA TGCGCCAGCAGCCAGGACAGGGGGAATACCTACGAGCAGTACTTC.

V gene TRBV10-3 combines with J gene TRBJ1-3; TRBD1 aligns across 7 bases. The CDR3 consists of 14 residues. CDR1 and CDR2 (germline): ENHRY, SYGVKD. Trimming took 10 bases from V and 3 from J; bases not matched to a gene: 9. CDR3 residues: CASAGTDDGNTIYF. The CDR3, as DNA: TGTGCCAGCGCCGGGACAGATGATGGAAACACCATATATTTT.

V and J are TRBV30 and TRBJ2-1, with D tentatively TRBD2 (5 bases). The germline V and J ends were trimmed by 4 bases and 7 bases, with 17 bases remaining between them. Germline values: CDR1 GTSNPN, CDR2 SVGIG (reference sequence). CDR3 size: 14 residues. The CDR3 DNA reads TGTGCCTGGAACCCGATCTTAAAGCGGAATGAGCAGTTCTTC. It codes for CAWNPILKRNEQFF.

This chain joins TRBV11-3 and TRBJ2-1, with TRBD2 matching over 10 bases. The V gene's germline CDR1 is SGHNT and CDR2 YENEEA. V dropped 5 bases and J dropped 2; count of bases not matched to a gene: 6. CDR3 length equals 16 residues. The CDR3 here is CASSPSGRAPYNEQFF. The DNA of the CDR3 is TGTGCCAGCAGCCCGAGCGGGAGGGCCCCCTACAATGAGCAGTTCTTC.

Only a few counts were recorded for this clone. This rearrangement joins TRBV6-5 to TRBJ1-3, with D unresolved. V was trimmed by 6 bases and J by 2 bases, leaving 11 bases between them. Looked up from germline, CDR1 is MNHEY and CDR2 is SVGAGI. The CDR3 is 14 residues long. The chain's CDR3 is CASRRGIAGNTIYF. CDR3 in DNA: TGTGCCAGCAGGCGCGGGATTGCTGGAAACACCATATATTTT.

The CDR3 is CASSLPSYEQYF. DNA for the CDR3: TGTGCCAGCAGCTTACCTTCCTACGAGCAGTACTTC. This chain uses TRBV7-9 with TRBJ2-7, with D hard to call. This CDR3 comprises 12 residues. Trimming removed 2 bases at V and 1 base at J, with 3 bases between. Per germline, CDR1 SEHNR and CDR2 FQNEAQ (reference sequence).

This rearrangement joins TRBV18 to TRBJ2-7; maybe TRBD2 (5 bases). Per the germline V gene, CDR1 is KGHSH and CDR2 is LQKENI. CDR3 length equals 12 residues. Trimming cost V 3 bases and J 7 bases, with 10 bases left between them. The CDR3, as DNA: TGTGCCAGCTCACCCGAGGGTACGGAGCAGTACTTC. Protein: CASSPEGTEQYF. Complete variable domain (other parts from reference TRBV18 and TRBJ2-7): NAGVMQNPRHLVRRRGQEARLRCSPMKGHSHVYWYRQLPEEGLKFMVYLQKENIIDESGMPKERFSAEFPKEGPSILRIQQVVRGDSAAYFCASSPEGTEQYFGPGTRLTVT.

The chain recombines TRBV29-1 with TRBJ1-2, with 9 bases matching TRBD1. The CDR3 has 12 amino acids. V lost 6 bases and J lost 4; bases outside the gene matches: 3. Germline lookup yields CDR1 SQVTM and CDR2 ANQGSEA. For the CDR3, the DNA is TGCAGCGTAGGGACAGGGATCTATGGCTACACCTTC. Its protein is CSVGTGIYGYTF.

The J gene is TRBJ2-2, the V gene TRBV28; possibly TRBD2 for D (5 bases). V gave up 4 bases and J gave up 6 bases, with 9 bases separating them. Germline V CDR1 and CDR2: MDHEN, SYDVKM. The CDR3 has 13 residues. DNA of the CDR3: TGTGCCAGCAGTTCCCGGCGGGCCGGGGAGCTGTTTTTT. Amino acids: CASSSRRAGELFF.

V gene TRBV7-9 combines with J gene TRBJ2-3, with 12 bases fitting TRBD2. The CDR3 is 18 amino acids. Germline V gene data show CDR1 as SEHNR and CDR2 as FQNEAQ (reference sequence). V lost 7 bases to trimming and J lost 6 bases; unmatched junction nucleotides: 17. CDR3 in amino acids: CASTRYTSGRRRKDTQYF. DNA of the CDR3: TGTGCCAGCACCCGGTACACTAGCGGGAGGCGCCGCAAGGATACGCAGTATTTT. Complete variable domain (other parts from reference TRBV7-9 and TRBJ2-3): DTGVSQNPRHKITKRGQNVTFRCDPISEHNRLYWYRQTLGQGPEFLTYFQNEAQLEKSRLLSDRFSAERPKGSFSTLEIQRTEQGDSAMYLCASTRYTSGRRRKDTQYFGPGTRLTVL.

V usage is TRBV29-1 and J usage is TRBJ2-3; 10 bases match TRBD2. The CDR3 runs to 14 residues. Trimming cost V 1 base and J 3 bases; bases outside gene matches: 1. CDR1 and CDR2 (germline): SQVTM, ANQGSEA. The CDR3 is CSVEGTSGTDTQYF. In DNA, the CDR3 is TGCAGCGTTGAAGGGACTAGCGGAACAGATACGCAGTATTTT.

V and J are TRBV25-1 and TRBJ2-3; TRBD2 matches 11 bases. CDR1 MGHDK and CDR2 SYGVNS come from the germline V gene. J was trimmed by 6 bases and V by 3 bases; bases with no gene match: 8. The CDR3 sequence is 16 residues long. CDR3 DNA: TGTGCCAGCAGTGAGGGTAGCGGGAGGGCCGGGGATACGCAGTATTTT. Translation: CASSEGSGRAGDTQYF.

The rearrangement uses TRBV11-2 and TRBJ2-7; D gene unclear. Trimming left V 4 bases short and J 2 bases short, with 12 bases between. There are 14 residues in the CDR3. Germline loops: CDR1 SGHAT, CDR2 FQNNGV. The CDR3 DNA reads TGTGCCAGCAGCTCCACGACAAGGACCTACGAGCAGTACTTC. As protein: CASSSTTRTYEQYF.

The V call is TRBV23-1, the J call TRBJ2-7; 7 nucleotides match TRBD1. TRBV23-1 is reported as an ORF; its role is uncertain. Trimming cost V 7 bases and J 4 bases; bases outside gene matches: 10. This CDR3 has 14 residues. This chain's CDR3 is CASKPGQFIYEQYF. The DNA of the CDR3 is TGCGCCAGCAAGCCGGGACAGTTTATTTACGAGCAGTACTTC.

The V gene is TRBV11-2, the J gene TRBJ2-7; 11 positions match TRBD2. V was clipped by 3 bases and J by 2 bases; unmatched bases: 3. CDR1 is SGHAT, CDR2 FQNNGV, per germline. CDR3 length equals 15 residues. This CDR3 is CASSFGTSGPYEQYF. The CDR3 nucleotides are TGTGCCAGCAGCTTCGGGACTAGCGGCCCCTACGAGCAGTACTTC.

CDR3 sequence reads: CASRDREAGANVLTF. As DNA, the CDR3 is TGTGCCAGTAGGGATAGGGAGGCTGGGGCCAACGTCCTGACTTTC. This chain joins TRBV19 and TRBJ2-6; perhaps TRBD2 as D (6 bases). The CDR3 consists of 15 residues. CDR1 and CDR2 (germline): LNHDA, SQIVND (reference sequence). The ends were cut back, 6 bases at V and 2 bases at J, with 11 bases in the middle.

V and J are TRBV7-9 and TRBJ2-1; 7 bases are shared with TRBD2. The CDR3 covers 15 residues. Germline trimming cut 1 base from V and 0 bases from J; bases unmatched to any gene: 0. Germline V lookup: CDR1 SEHNR, CDR2 FQNEAQ (reference sequence). The CDR3 nucleotides read TGTGCCAGCAGCTTAGGGGAGGGCTCCTACAATGAGCAGTTCTTC. Protein sequence: CASSLGEGSYNEQFF.

CDR3 region: CASLGTSGYEQYF. Here the CDR3 DNA reads TGTGCCAGCCTTGGAACTAGCGGCTACGAGCAGTACTTC. The chain carries TRBV6-1 and TRBJ2-7, with 8 bases lining up with TRBD2. Germline trimming cut 8 bases from V and 3 bases from J; bases unmatched to any gene: 6. Germline CDR1 reads MNHNS; CDR2 reads SASEGT. The CDR3 covers 13 residues.

The CDR3 DNA reads TGTGCCAGTAGTATAGGCCAAACTAGCGGGGGGGATGAGCAGTTCTTC. Translation gives CASSIGQTSGGDEQFF. The chain employs TRBV19 and TRBJ2-1, with TRBD2 matching 13 bases. V dropped 1 base and J dropped 8; count of bases not matched to a gene: 5. Germline CDR1 is LNHDA and CDR2 is SQIVND (reference sequence). This CDR3 spans 16 amino acids.

V is TRBV5-6 and J is TRBJ2-3, with TRBD2 matching 13 bases. CDR3 length: 17 residues. Germline V gives CDR1 SGHDT, CDR2 YYEEEE. V was clipped by 4 bases and J by 6 bases; unmatched bases: 11. In DNA, the CDR3 is TGTGCCAGCAGCCCGAGGACTAGCGGGAGTTGGGCGGATACGCAGTATTTT. Its protein product is CASSPRTSGSWADTQYF.

The genes are TRBV27 and TRBJ1-5; D gene ambiguous. Germline V gene sequence: CDR1 MNHEY, CDR2 SMNVEV (reference sequence). This CDR3 is built from 15 residues. V lost 1 base and J 4 bases, leaving 11 bases between the germline ends. The CDR3 protein is CASSLFPGVNQPQHF. The CDR3 DNA sequence: TGTGCCAGCAGTTTATTCCCCGGGGTAAATCAGCCCCAGCATTTT.

The chain links TRBV6-6 to TRBJ2-2; maybe TRBD2 (6 bases). CDR3 length equals 14 residues. Trimming shortened V by 6 bases and J by 1 base, and 9 bases separated the two germline ends. Germline values: CDR1 MNHNY, CDR2 SVGAGI (reference sequence). CDR3 loop: CASSTGGNTGELFF. The CDR3, as DNA: TGTGCCAGCAGCACCGGGGGGAACACCGGGGAGCTGTTTTTT.

J is TRBJ2-7 and V is TRBV5-8, with a tentative D call TRBD1 (6 bases). The CDR3 spans 14 residues. Germline loops: CDR1 SGHTS, CDR2 YDEGEE. The V end was cut by 5 bases, the J end by 3 bases, with 15 bases between. CDR3 protein: CASRRRDTFYEQYF. The CDR3 DNA follows: TGTGCCAGCAGACGAAGGGACACCTTCTACGAGCAGTACTTC.